Listed here are 26 T cell receptor beta chains from one sample, sequenced in a study of OX40 agonist ivuxolimab in advanced cancers. TCRdb keeps only in-frame clones here, not all; method: immunoSEQ multiplex PCR. The table records 56,000 or so clones, around four fifths of them present only once. The sequenced sample was CD4+ or CD8+ T cells sorted from blood, obtained in a trial of the OX40 agonist ivuxolimab. These receptors all stem from an adult with an advanced solid tumor such as melanoma, head and neck, liver or kidney cancer.

This clone was counted a single time. V and J are TRBV6-5 and TRBJ1-2; D perhaps matches TRBD1 (5 bases). CDR1 is MNHEY, CDR2 SVGAGI, per germline. The CDR3 totals 15 residues. V was trimmed by 7 bases and J by 4 bases, leaving 19 bases between them. The CDR3 loop reads CASTPRREAPYGYTF. The CDR3, as DNA: TGTGCCAGCACTCCCCGCAGGGAAGCGCCCTATGGCTACACCTTC.

CDR3 protein: CASSWGLQVNEQFF. DNA of the CDR3: TGTGCCAGCAGCTGGGGACTACAAGTCAATGAGCAGTTCTTC. The genes are TRBV11-3 and TRBJ2-1; the match to TRBD2 covers 7 bases. The CDR3 totals 14 residues. Germline V gene sequence: CDR1 SGHNT, CDR2 YENEEA. V gave up 4 bases and J gave up 6 bases; unmatched junction bases: 6.

The gene calls are TRBV5-3 and TRBJ1-5; unclear D gene. TRBV5-3 is an ORF; its function is uncertain. The CDR3 has 14 residues. Trimming cost V 5 bases and J 2 bases, with 11 bases left between them. CDR3 nucleotide sequence: TGTGCCAGAAGGGAGAGGTATGGCAATCAGCCCCAGCATTTT. Translation gives CARRERYGNQPQHF.

The chain employs TRBV15 and TRBJ1-3; D unclear. The germline gives CDR1 LNHNV, CDR2 YYDKDF (reference sequence). Trimming pared 0 bases from V and 0 bases from J, leaving 15 bases between. CDR3 size: 18 residues. The CDR3 here is CATSRDHLGAASGNTIYF. The CDR3 region has the DNA TGTGCCACCAGCAGAGATCACCTAGGCGCAGCCTCTGGAAACACCATATATTTT.

This clone appeared a single time. The chain joins TRBV27 to TRBJ2-2; 11 bases align to TRBD2. The CDR3 covers 14 residues. V gave up 7 bases and J gave up 4 bases; unmatched junction bases: 2. Germline-derived CDR1 and CDR2 are MNHEY and SMNVEV (reference sequence). CDR3 sequence: CASNLAGGTGELFF. CDR3 coding DNA: TGTGCCAGCAATCTAGCGGGGGGCACCGGGGAGCTGTTTTTT.

The rearrangement joins TRBV30 to TRBJ1-1; 9 nucleotides line up with TRBD1. From germline, CDR1 is GTSNPN and CDR2 SVGIG (reference sequence). This CDR3 contains 15 residues. Trimming cost V 8 bases and J 4 bases; bases outside gene matches: 14. CDR3 bases: TGTGCCCGGCGCAGTACAGGGGGCGCAGCCACTGAAGCTTTCTTT. As protein: CARRSTGGAATEAFF.

In nucleotides, the CDR3 is TGCGCCAGCAGCTTGGCGGGACTGGACTACAATGAGCAGTTCTTC. Protein: CASSLAGLDYNEQFF. The rearrangement uses TRBV5-1 and TRBJ2-1, with a possible D match to TRBD2 (6 bases). The CDR3 contains 15 residues. The V gene's germline CDR1 is SGHRS and CDR2 YFSETQ. Trimming cost V 0 bases and J 3 bases, with 10 bases left between them. Full variable domain (missing parts from reference TRBV5-1 and TRBJ2-1): KAGVTQTPRYLIKTRGQQVTLSCSPISGHRSVSWYQQTPGQGLQFLFEYFSETQRNKGNFPGRFSGRQFSNSRSEMNVSTLELGDSALYLCASSLAGLDYNEQFFGPGTRLTVL.

The gene calls are TRBV5-1 and TRBJ2-1; 8 nucleotides match TRBD1. The germline gives CDR1 SGHRS, CDR2 YFSETQ. The length of the CDR3 is 15 residues. Germline trimming cut 0 bases from V and 4 bases from J; bases unmatched to any gene: 3. The CDR3 here is CASSLGDRQYNEQFF. CDR3 coding DNA: TGCGCCAGCAGCTTGGGGGACAGGCAGTACAATGAGCAGTTCTTC.

The chain links TRBV5-1 to TRBJ2-7; no reliable D call. There are 15 residues in the CDR3. The germline V gene has CDR1 SGHRS and CDR2 YFSETQ. V dropped 0 bases and J dropped 0 bases, with 10 bases sitting between them. The CDR3 sequence is CASSLGQANSYEQYF. The CDR3 DNA sequence: TGCGCCAGCAGCTTGGGGCAGGCCAACTCCTACGAGCAGTACTTC.

The chain couples TRBV6-5 to TRBJ2-7, with a weak D call TRBD1 (5 bases). From germline, CDR1 is MNHEY and CDR2 SVGAGI. The V and J ends lost 0 bases and 4 bases respectively, with 7 bases between them. This CDR3 has 13 amino acids. The CDR3: CASSYSYRYEQYF. The CDR3 bases are TGTGCCAGCAGTTACTCGTACAGGTACGAGCAGTACTTC.

The chain links TRBV27 to TRBJ2-5, with TRBD2 matching over 7 bases. V was pared by 6 bases and J by 7 bases, with 2 bases of the junction left unmatched. The length of the CDR3 is 11 residues. Germline V gives CDR1 MNHEY, CDR2 SMNVEV (reference sequence). The CDR3 DNA follows: TGTGCCAGCAGCGGCGGGGGGACCCAGTACTTC. As protein: CASSGGGTQYF.

The table lists this clone with a count of one. The rearrangement joins TRBV5-1 to TRBJ1-2; 9 positions match TRBD1. The CDR3 totals 13 residues. Germline values: CDR1 SGHRS, CDR2 YFSETQ. V lost 4 bases, J lost 8 bases, and 6 bases stayed unmatched. This chain's CDR3 is CASSPGQGEGYTF. CDR3 nucleotides: TGCGCCAGCAGCCCGGGACAGGGTGAAGGCTACACCTTC.

The rearrangement uses TRBV7-3 and TRBJ2-1; TRBD1 matches at 7 bases. Germline V CDR1 and CDR2: SGHTA, FQGTGA. V was pared by 2 bases and J by 4 bases, with 5 bases of the junction left unmatched. The length of the CDR3 is 15 residues. This chain's CDR3 is CASSLLGQNYNEQFF. CDR3 sequence (DNA): TGTGCCAGCAGCTTACTGGGACAGAATTACAATGAGCAGTTCTTC.

This clone has a single count. The genes are TRBV2 and TRBJ2-5, with D possibly called TRBD1 or TRBD2 (6 bases each). The V gene's germline CDR1 is SNHLY and CDR2 FYNNEI. V dropped 8 bases and J dropped 4 bases, with 20 bases sitting between them. The CDR3 totals 15 residues. The CDR3 DNA follows: TGTGCCAGCGAGGGGGGCCCAGGACTCCGAGAGACCCAGTACTTC. This translates into CASEGGPGLRETQYF. Looking up the rest from reference TRBV2 and TRBJ2-5 gives the full variable domain: EPEVTQTPSHQVTQMGQEVILRCVPISNHLYFYWYRQILGQKVEFLVSFYNNEISEKSEIFDDQFSVERPDGSNFTLKIRSTKLEDSAMYFCASEGGPGLRETQYFGPGTRLLVL.

V is TRBV6-4 and J is TRBJ1-2; perhaps TRBD1 as D (6 bases). V shed 0 bases and J shed 8 bases, with 10 bases lying between them. The CDR3 has 13 amino acids. The germline V gene has CDR1 MRHNA and CDR2 SNTAGT. This CDR3 reads CASSDSGRGGYTF. As DNA, the CDR3 is TGTGCCAGCAGTGACTCAGGCAGGGGAGGCTACACCTTC.

The sample holds a few counts of this clone. The chain recombines TRBV4-3 with TRBJ1-6; 8 bases fit TRBD1. This CDR3 comprises 15 residues. Unmatched junction bases numbered 3, after V lost 3 bases and J lost 5 bases. Germline loops: CDR1 LGHNA, CDR2 YSLEER. The CDR3 sequence is CASSQQGADNSPLHF. The CDR3 DNA sequence: TGCGCCAGCAGCCAGCAGGGGGCCGATAATTCACCCCTCCACTTT.

This chain joins TRBV7-6 and TRBJ1-6, with 10 nucleotides matching TRBD1. Trimming removed 3 bases from V and 13 bases from J; junction bases left unmatched: 12. The CDR3 spans 16 residues. Per germline, CDR1 SGHVS and CDR2 FNYEAQ. The CDR3 DNA is TGTGCCAGCAGCTTGGGGACAGGGGTTACTCTCGGCCCCCTCCACTTT. Protein: CASSLGTGVTLGPLHF.

The chain carries TRBV28 and TRBJ2-3, with TRBD2 identical over 9 bases. J was trimmed by 2 bases and V by 6 bases; bases with no gene match: 6. CDR1 and CDR2 (germline): MDHEN, SYDVKM. This CDR3 is 15 amino acids long. The CDR3 DNA is TGTGCCAGCAGCGTAGCGGGGGCAGACACAGATACGCAGTATTTT. It translates to CASSVAGADTDTQYF.

The chain recombines TRBV7-9 with TRBJ2-7; TRBD2 aligns across 9 bases. Per the germline V gene, CDR1 is SEHNR and CDR2 is FQNEAQ (reference sequence). The CDR3 length is 15 residues. V trimming: 1 base; J trimming: 4 bases; junction bases outside the gene matches: 5. The DNA for the CDR3 is TGTGCCAGCAGCTTAGAAGCGGGGGGCCAATACGAGCAGTACTTC. This encodes CASSLEAGGQYEQYF.

The rearrangement uses TRBV30 and TRBJ2-5, with D possibly being TRBD2 (6 bases). The CDR3 has 15 residues. The germline V gene encodes CDR1 GTSNPN and CDR2 SVGIG (reference sequence). V lost 4 bases and J lost 5, with 20 bases in between. The CDR3 DNA is TGTGCCTGGACCGTCGGAGGGTCCTGGGGGGAGACCCAGTACTTC. This gives the protein CAWTVGGSWGETQYF.

This chain joins TRBV30 and TRBJ2-1; D gene unclear. Germline V CDR1 and CDR2: GTSNPN, SVGIG (reference sequence). There are 10 residues in the CDR3. Trimming shortened V by 3 bases and J by 7 bases, and 4 bases separated the two germline ends. CDR3 nucleotide sequence: TGTGCCTGGAGCGCAAATGAGCAGTTCTTC. It is translated as CAWSANEQFF. The whole variable domain, remainder taken from reference TRBV30 and TRBJ2-1, is SQTIHQWPATLVQPVGSPLSLECTVEGTSNPNLYWYRQAAGRGLQLLFYSVGIGQISSEVPQNLSASRPQDRQFILSSKKLLLSDSGFYLCAWSANEQFFGPGTRLTVL.

This sequence joins TRBV6-6 and TRBJ2-7; 7 bases are shared with TRBD1. Germline V lookup: CDR1 MNHNY, CDR2 SVGAGI (reference sequence). This CDR3 contains 13 residues. V lost 11 bases and J lost 2; bases outside the gene matches: 9. The CDR3 DNA reads as TGTGCCGCCCTGGGACAGCGCCCCTACGAGCAGTACTTC. Translation gives CAALGQRPYEQYF.

A note on this clone: One end of the junction fails to match germline, which may point to a read error. V usage is TRBV7-7 and J usage is TRBJ2-7; D is unresolved. CDR3 length equals 13 residues. Germline values: CDR1 SSHAT, CDR2 FNYEAQ (reference sequence). The CDR3 region is CASSLRLRDEQYF. CDR3 coding DNA: TGTGCTAGCAGCTTGAGGCTTAGGGACGAGCAGTACTTC.

The chain has TRBV9 and TRBJ2-5, with 16 bases lining up with TRBD2. The CDR3 loop spans 17 amino acids. Germline V gives CDR1 SGDLS, CDR2 YYNGEE. V lost 4 bases, J lost 5 bases, and 8 bases stayed unmatched. The CDR3 sequence is CASSTGLAGGPGETQYF. The CDR3 region has the DNA TGTGCCAGCAGCACGGGACTAGCGGGGGGGCCCGGGGAGACCCAGTACTTC.

V gene TRBV18 combines with J gene TRBJ2-7, with D perhaps TRBD1 (5 bases). The germline V and J ends were trimmed by 6 bases and 3 bases, with 21 bases remaining between them. In germline, CDR1 is KGHSH, CDR2 LQKENI. This CDR3 has 16 residues. CDR3 DNA: TGTGCCAGCTCCCTGGGAAGGGGTGCCCACCTCTACGAGCAGTACTTC. Translation: CASSLGRGAHLYEQYF.

The chain uses TRBV18 and TRBJ2-3, with D uncertain. Deletions cut 2 bases from V and 4 bases from J, with 7 bases between. Looked up from germline, CDR1 is KGHSH and CDR2 is LQKENI. The CDR3 is made up of 13 amino acids. CDR3 nucleotide sequence: TGTGCCAGCTCACCAGTAGTGGCAGATACGCAGTATTTT. Its translation: CASSPVVADTQYF.